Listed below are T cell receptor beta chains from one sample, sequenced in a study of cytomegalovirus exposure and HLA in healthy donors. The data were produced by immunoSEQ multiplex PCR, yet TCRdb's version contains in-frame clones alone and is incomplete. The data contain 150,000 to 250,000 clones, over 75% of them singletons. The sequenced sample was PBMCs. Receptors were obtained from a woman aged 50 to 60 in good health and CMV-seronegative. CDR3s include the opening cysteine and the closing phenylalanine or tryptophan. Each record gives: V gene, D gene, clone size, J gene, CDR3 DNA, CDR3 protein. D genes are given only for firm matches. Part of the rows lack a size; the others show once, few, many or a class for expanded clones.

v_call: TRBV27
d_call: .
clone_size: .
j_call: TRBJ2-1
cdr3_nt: TGTGCCAGCAGACCGAGCTCCTACAATGAGCAGTTCTTC
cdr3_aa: CASRPSSYNEQFF

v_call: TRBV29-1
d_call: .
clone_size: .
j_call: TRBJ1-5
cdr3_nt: TGCAGCGTTGGGCATAATAGCAATCAGCCCCAGCATTTT
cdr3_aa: CSVGHNSNQPQHF

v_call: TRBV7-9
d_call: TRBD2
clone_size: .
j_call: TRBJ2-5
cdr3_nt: TGTGCCAGCAGGCGGGAGGGAGAGACCCAGTACTTC
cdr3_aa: CASRREGETQYF

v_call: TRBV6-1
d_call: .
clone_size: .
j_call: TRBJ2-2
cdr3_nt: TGTGCCAGCAACGGACAGCCGCCCCGTACCGGGGAGCTGTTTTTT
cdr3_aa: CASNGQPPRTGELFF

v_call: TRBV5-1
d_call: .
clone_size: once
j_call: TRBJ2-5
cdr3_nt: TGCGCCAGCAGCTTTTCAGGGGTCAGCAAAGAGACCCAGTACTTC
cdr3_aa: CASSFSGVSKETQYF

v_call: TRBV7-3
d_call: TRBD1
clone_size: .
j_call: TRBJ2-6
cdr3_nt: TGTGCCAGCAGCTCTCGACAGGGTAGTAGCTCTGGGGCCAACGTCCTGACTTTC
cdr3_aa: CASSSRQGSSSGANVLTF

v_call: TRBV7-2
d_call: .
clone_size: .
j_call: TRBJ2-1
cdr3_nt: TGTGCCAGCAGCTTTTCGGGACTTTACAATGAGCAGTTCTTC
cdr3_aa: CASSFSGLYNEQFF

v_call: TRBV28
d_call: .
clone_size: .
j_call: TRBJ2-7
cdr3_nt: TGTGCCAGCAGTTTATTCGGAGAAGGGGGCTACGAGCAGTACTTC
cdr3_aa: CASSLFGEGGYEQYF

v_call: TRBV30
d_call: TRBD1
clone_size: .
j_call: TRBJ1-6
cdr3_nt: TGTGCCTGGTCCGGCGAGGGGGCCTACGGACCCCTCCACTTT
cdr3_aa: CAWSGEGAYGPLHF

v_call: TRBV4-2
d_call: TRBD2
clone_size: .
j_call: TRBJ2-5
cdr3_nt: TGTGCCAGCAGCCAAGAACTTACTAGCGGGAGGGCCTTCACAGGAGAGACCCAGTACTTC
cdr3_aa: CASSQELTSGRAFTGETQYF

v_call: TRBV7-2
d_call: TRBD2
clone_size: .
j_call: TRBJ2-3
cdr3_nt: TGTGCCAGCAGCCCTGGGAGGGCGGCAGATACGCAGTATTTT
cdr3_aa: CASSPGRAADTQYF